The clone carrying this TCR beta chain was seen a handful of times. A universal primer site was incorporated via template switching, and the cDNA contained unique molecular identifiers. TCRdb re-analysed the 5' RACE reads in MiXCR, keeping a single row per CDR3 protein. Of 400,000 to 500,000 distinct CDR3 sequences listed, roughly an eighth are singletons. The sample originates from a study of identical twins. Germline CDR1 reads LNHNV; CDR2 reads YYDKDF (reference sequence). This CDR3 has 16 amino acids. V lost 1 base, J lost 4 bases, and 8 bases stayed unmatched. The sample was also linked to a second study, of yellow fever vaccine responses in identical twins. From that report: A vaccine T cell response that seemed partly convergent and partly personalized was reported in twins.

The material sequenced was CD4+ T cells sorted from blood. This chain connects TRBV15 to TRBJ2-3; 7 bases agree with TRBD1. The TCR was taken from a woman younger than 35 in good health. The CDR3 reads CATSRGRQGFPDTQYF. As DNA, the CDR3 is TGTGCCACCAGCAGAGGCAGACAGGGTTTCCCAGATACGCAGTATTTT.